The 10 T cell receptor beta chains in this list originate from one sample, sequenced in a study of blood T cells in healthy people across ages. Combining a sample-barcoded 5' primer with a J-beta primer mix, a second PCR ran for roughly 7 to 11 cycles. In TCRdb, the 5' RACE reads were re-called with MiXCR into one record per CDR3 protein. The sample gives about 580,000 distinct CDR3 sequences, around 48% of which show up once; around 25% is in the top ten. The sample comprised blood. Receptors were obtained from a man older than 75 in good health.

V gene TRBV6-5 combines with J gene TRBJ2-2; 8 bases map to TRBD2. The CDR3 totals 15 residues. Germline CDR1 MNHEY, CDR2 SVGAGI. V was pared by 4 bases and J by 5 bases, with 6 bases of the junction left unmatched. The CDR3 nucleotides read TGTGCCAGCAGTTCGGGGGGGTTCGGGACCGGGGAGCTGTTTTTT. Protein product: CASSSGGFGTGELFF.

The chain links TRBV7-2 to TRBJ2-5, with D possibly being TRBD1 or TRBD2 (6 bases each). With 4 bases removed from V and 11 bases from J, the gap between germline ends came to 14 bases. The CDR3 contains 12 residues. CDR1 is SGHTA, CDR2 FQGNSA, per germline. The CDR3 protein is CASSYRGAEQYF. The CDR3 DNA reads TGTGCCAGCAGCTATAGGGGGGCGGAGCAGTACTTC.

There are a few counts of this clonotype. The V and J genes are TRBV4-3 and TRBJ1-4; TRBD1 aligns across 8 bases. J gave up 10 bases and V 1 base, and 11 bases lay outside the gene matches. Germline-derived CDR1 and CDR2 are LGHNA and YSLEER. The CDR3 loop spans 16 amino acids. DNA of the CDR3: TGCGCCAGCAGCCAAGTGCCCGGGACAGGATTGGGAAAACTGTTTTTT. It specifies CASSQVPGTGLGKLFF.

For this clonotype: Possible read error: a much larger clone is one base away. This chain uses TRBV7-2 with TRBJ1-1; 8 bases fit TRBD1. The CDR3 is made up of 15 amino acids. Trimming removed 5 bases from V and 6 bases from J; junction bases left unmatched: 11. Looked up from germline, CDR1 is SGHTA and CDR2 is FQGNSA. The CDR3 sequence is CASSRRRTGRSEAFF. The CDR3 region has the DNA TGTGCCAGCAGCCGACGACGGACAGGGAGGTCTGAAGCTTTCTTT.

The chain links TRBV20-1 to TRBJ2-1; D not certain. The V end lost 0 bases, the J end lost 4 bases, and 13 bases lay between the germline ends. Germline-derived CDR1 and CDR2 are DFQATT and SNEGSKA (reference sequence). The CDR3 runs to 15 residues. CDR3 amino acids: CSARDSGGPYNEQFF. CDR3 in DNA: TGCAGTGCTAGAGATAGTGGCGGCCCTTACAATGAGCAGTTCTTC.

The chain recombines TRBV7-3 with TRBJ2-7; 9 bases are a match to TRBD2. The J call could be wrong; TRBJ2-5 is a better fit for the DNA end. CDR3 size: 15 residues. In germline, CDR1 is SGHTA, CDR2 FQGTGA. The CDR3 DNA follows: TGTGCCAGCAGCCCCGCCAGCGGGAGGACTGAGACCCAGTACTTC. This sequence encodes CASSPASGRTETQYF.

The V and J genes are TRBV7-2 and TRBJ1-1; no reliable D call. The ends were cut back, 6 bases at V and 12 bases at J, with 14 bases in the middle. Germline assignment: CDR1 SGHTA and CDR2 FQGNSA. This CDR3 is 11 amino acids long. CDR3 sequence (DNA): TGTGCCAGCAGTCGACGCGGCGAATCTTTCTTT. It is translated as CASSRRGESFF. The variable domain in full, completed from reference TRBV7-2 and TRBJ1-1, reads GAGVSQSPSNKVTEKGKDVELRCDPISGHTALYWYRQSLGQGLEFLIYFQGNSAPDKSGLPSDRFSAERTGGSVSTLTIQRTQQEDSAVYLCASSRRGESFFGQGTRLTVV.

This clonotype was detected a few times. The V gene is TRBV15, the J gene TRBJ2-4, with a possible D match to TRBD1 (6 bases). CDR1 is LNHNV and CDR2 is YYDKDF in the germline V gene (reference sequence). V gave up 5 bases and J gave up 0 bases, with 17 bases separating them. This CDR3 is built from 17 residues. The CDR3 is CATSGSRDTLAKNIQYF. CDR3 sequence (DNA): TGTGCCACCAGCGGAAGTCGGGACACCTTAGCCAAAAACATTCAGTACTTC.

Note on this clonotype: Germline and junction disagree at one end, which may indicate a read error. The V call is TRBV14, the J call TRBJ2-1, with unresolved D. Germline V gene data show CDR1 as SGHDN and CDR2 as FVKESK. The CDR3 has 13 amino acids. Here the CDR3 reads CTSSHSGYNEQFF. CDR3 nucleotide sequence: TGTACCAGCAGCCATAGTGGGTACAATGAGCAGTTCTTC.

The chain is built from TRBV11-1 and TRBJ2-3; the D gene is possibly TRBD2 (6 bases). Germline V lookup: CDR1 SGHAT, CDR2 FQDESV (reference sequence). The CDR3 length is 14 residues. The V and J ends lost 6 bases and 1 base respectively, with 11 bases between them. The CDR3 loop reads CASRRASGTDTQYF. The CDR3 nucleotides are TGTGCCAGCAGGCGGGCTAGCGGCACAGATACGCAGTATTTT.